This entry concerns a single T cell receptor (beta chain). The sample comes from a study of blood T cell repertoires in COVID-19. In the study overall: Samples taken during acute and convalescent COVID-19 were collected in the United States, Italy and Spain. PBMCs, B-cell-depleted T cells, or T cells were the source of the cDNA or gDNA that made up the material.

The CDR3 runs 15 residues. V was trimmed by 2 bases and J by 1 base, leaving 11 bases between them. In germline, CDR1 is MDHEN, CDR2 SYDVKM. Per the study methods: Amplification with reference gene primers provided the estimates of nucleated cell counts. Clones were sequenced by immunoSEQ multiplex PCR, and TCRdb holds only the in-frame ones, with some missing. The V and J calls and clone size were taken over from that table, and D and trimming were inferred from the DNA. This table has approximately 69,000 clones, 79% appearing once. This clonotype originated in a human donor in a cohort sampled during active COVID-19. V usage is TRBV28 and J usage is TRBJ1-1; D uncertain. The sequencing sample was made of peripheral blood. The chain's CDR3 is CASSLRRVGNTEAFF. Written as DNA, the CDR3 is TGTGCCAGCAGTTTAAGGCGGGTGGGGAACACTGAAGCTTTCTTT. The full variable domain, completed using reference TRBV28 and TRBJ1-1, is DVKVTQSSRYLVKRTGEKVFLECVQDMDHENMFWYRQDPGLGLRLIYFSYDVKMKEKGDIPEGYSVSREKKERFSLILESASTNQTSMYLCASSLRRVGNTEAFFGQGTRLTVV.